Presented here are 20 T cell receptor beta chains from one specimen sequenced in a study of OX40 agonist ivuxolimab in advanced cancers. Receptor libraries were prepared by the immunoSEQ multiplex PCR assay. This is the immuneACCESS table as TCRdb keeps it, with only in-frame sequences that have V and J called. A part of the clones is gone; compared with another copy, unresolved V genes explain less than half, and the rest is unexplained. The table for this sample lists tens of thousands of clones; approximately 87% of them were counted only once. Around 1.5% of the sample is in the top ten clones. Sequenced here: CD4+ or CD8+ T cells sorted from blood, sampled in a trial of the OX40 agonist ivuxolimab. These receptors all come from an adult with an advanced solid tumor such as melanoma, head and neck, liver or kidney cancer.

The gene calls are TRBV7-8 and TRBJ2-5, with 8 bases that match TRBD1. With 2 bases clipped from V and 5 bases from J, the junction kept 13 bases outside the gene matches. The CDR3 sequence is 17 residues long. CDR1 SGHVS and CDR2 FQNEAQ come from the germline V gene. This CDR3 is CASSLSIGQGVGETQYF. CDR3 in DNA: TGTGCCAGCAGCTTATCTATCGGACAGGGCGTGGGTGAGACCCAGTACTTC.

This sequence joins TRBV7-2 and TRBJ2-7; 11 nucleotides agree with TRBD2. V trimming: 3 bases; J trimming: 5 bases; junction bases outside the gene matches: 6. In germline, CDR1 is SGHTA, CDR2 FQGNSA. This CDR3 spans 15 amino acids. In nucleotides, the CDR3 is TGTGCCAGCAGCTTCCCCGGGACTAGCGGTAACGAGCAGTACTTC. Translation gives CASSFPGTSGNEQYF.

The CDR3 sequence: CASSLANSPLHF. CDR3 bases: TGTGCCAGCAGCTTGGCTAATTCACCCCTCCACTTT. The chain couples TRBV5-4 to TRBJ1-6; no definite D call. The CDR3 totals 12 residues. With 0 bases removed from V and 6 bases from J, the gap between germline ends came to 1 base. The V gene's germline CDR1 is SGHNT and CDR2 YYREEE (reference sequence).

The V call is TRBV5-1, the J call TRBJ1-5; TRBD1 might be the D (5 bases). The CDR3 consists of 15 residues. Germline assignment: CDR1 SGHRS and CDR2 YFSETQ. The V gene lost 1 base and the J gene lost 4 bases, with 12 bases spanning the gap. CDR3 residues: CASSLWGAQNQPQHF. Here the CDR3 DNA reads TGCGCCAGCAGCTTGTGGGGCGCCCAGAATCAGCCCCAGCATTTT.

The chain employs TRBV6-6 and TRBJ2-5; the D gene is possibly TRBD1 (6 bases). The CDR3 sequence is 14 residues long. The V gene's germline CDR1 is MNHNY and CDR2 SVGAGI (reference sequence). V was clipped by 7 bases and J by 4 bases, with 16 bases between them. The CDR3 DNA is TGTGCCAGCACCGCCCAGAGGGGGAGAGAGACCCAGTACTTC. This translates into CASTAQRGRETQYF.

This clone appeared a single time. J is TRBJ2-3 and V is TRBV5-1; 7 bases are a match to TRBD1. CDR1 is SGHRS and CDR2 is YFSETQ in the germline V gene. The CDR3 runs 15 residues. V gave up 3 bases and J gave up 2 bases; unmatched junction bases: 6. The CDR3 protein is CASSSTGTDTDTQYF. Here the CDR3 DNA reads TGCGCCAGCAGCTCTACCGGGACAGACACAGATACGCAGTATTTT. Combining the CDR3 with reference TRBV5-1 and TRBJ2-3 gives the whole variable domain KAGVTQTPRYLIKTRGQQVTLSCSPISGHRSVSWYQQTPGQGLQFLFEYFSETQRNKGNFPGRFSGRQFSNSRSEMNVSTLELGDSALYLCASSSTGTDTDTQYFGPGTRLTVL.

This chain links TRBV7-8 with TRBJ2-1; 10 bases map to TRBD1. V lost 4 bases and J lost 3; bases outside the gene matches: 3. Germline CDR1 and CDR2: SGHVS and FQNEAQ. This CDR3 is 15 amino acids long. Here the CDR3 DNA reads TGTGCCAGCAGCTGGACAGGGGGTTTCTACAATGAGCAGTTCTTC. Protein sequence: CASSWTGGFYNEQFF.

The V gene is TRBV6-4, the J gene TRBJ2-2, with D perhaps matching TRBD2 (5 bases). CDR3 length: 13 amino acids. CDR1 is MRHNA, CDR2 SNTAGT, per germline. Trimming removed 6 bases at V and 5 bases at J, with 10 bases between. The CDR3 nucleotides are TGTGCCAGCAGACTAGAGGGTACCGGGGAGCTGTTTTTT. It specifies CASRLEGTGELFF.

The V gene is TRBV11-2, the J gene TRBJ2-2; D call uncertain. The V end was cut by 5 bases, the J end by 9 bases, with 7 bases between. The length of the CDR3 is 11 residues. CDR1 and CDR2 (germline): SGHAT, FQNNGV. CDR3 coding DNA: TGTGCCAGCAGCATGCAGCGGGAGCTGTTTTTT. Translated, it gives CASSMQRELFF.

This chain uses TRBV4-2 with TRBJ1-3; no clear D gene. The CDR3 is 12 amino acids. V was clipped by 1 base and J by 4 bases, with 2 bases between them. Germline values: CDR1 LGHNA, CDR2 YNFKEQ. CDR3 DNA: TGTGCCAGCAGCCAAGTGGGAAACACCATATATTTT. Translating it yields CASSQVGNTIYF.

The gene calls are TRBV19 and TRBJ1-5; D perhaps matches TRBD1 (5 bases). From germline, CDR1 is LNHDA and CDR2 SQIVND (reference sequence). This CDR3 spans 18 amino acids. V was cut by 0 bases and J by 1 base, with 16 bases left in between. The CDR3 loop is CASSIDGGRSGSNQPQHF. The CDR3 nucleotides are TGTGCCAGTAGTATAGATGGGGGACGCTCGGGAAGCAATCAGCCCCAGCATTTT.

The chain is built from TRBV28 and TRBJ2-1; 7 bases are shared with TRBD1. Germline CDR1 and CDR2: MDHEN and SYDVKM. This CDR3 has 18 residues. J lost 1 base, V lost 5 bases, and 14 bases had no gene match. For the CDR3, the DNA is TGTGCCAGCAGTCCATGGACAGGTCCAAAGGGGTCCTACAATGAGCAGTTCTTC. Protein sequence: CASSPWTGPKGSYNEQFF. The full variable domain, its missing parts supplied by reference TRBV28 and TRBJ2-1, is DVKVTQSSRYLVKRTGEKVFLECVQDMDHENMFWYRQDPGLGLRLIYFSYDVKMKEKGDIPEGYSVSREKKERFSLILESASTNQTSMYLCASSPWTGPKGSYNEQFFGPGTRLTVL.

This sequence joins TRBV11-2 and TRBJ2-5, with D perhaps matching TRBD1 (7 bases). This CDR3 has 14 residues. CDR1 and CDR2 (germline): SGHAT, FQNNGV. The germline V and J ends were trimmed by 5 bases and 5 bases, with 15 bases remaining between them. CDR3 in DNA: TGTGCCAGCAGCCGCCCGACAGGGAGGGAGACCCAGTACTTC. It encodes CASSRPTGRETQYF.

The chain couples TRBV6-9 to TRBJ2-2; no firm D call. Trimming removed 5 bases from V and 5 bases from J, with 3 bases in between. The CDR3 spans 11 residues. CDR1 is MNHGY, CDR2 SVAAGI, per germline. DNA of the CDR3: TGTGCCAGCAGTCGGACCGGGGAGCTGTTTTTT. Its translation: CASSRTGELFF.

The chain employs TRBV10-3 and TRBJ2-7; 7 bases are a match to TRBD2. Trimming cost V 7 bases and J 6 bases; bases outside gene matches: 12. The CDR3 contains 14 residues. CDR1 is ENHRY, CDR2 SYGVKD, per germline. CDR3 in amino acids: CAIKEGLGIFEQYF. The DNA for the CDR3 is TGTGCCATCAAAGAAGGACTAGGAATTTTCGAGCAGTACTTC.

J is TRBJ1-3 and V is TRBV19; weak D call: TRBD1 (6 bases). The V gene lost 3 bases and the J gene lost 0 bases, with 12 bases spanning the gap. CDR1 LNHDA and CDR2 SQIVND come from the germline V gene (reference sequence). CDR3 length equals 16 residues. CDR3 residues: CASSIQGLSSGNTIYF. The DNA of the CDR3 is TGTGCCAGTAGTATTCAGGGGCTTAGCTCTGGAAACACCATATATTTT.

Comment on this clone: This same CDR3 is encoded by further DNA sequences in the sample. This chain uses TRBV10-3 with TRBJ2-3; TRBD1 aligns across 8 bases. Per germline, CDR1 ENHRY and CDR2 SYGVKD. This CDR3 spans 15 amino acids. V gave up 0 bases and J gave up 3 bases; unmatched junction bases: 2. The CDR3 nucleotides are TGTGCCATCAGTGAGTCCCAGGGGGCTACAGATACGCAGTATTTT. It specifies CAISESQGATDTQYF.

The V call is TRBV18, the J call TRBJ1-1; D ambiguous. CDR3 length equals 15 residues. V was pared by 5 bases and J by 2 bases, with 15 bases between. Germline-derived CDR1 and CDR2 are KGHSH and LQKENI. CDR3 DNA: TGTGCCAGCTCAGTCGGACGGGAGGGAAACACTGAAGCTTTCTTT. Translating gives CASSVGREGNTEAFF.

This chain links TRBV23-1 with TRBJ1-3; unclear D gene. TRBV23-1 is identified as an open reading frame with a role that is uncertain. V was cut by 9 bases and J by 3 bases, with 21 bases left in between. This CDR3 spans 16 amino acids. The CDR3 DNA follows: TGCGCCAGGCTTCAACCCGGGCCTCGGGGTGGAAACACCATATATTTT. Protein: CARLQPGPRGGNTIYF.

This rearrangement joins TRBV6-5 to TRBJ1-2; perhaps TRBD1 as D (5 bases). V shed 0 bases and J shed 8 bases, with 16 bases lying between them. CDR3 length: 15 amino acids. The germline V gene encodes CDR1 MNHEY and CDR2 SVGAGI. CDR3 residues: CASSYSRKGDGGYTF. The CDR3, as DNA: TGTGCCAGCAGTTACTCGAGAAAAGGGGATGGAGGCTACACCTTC.